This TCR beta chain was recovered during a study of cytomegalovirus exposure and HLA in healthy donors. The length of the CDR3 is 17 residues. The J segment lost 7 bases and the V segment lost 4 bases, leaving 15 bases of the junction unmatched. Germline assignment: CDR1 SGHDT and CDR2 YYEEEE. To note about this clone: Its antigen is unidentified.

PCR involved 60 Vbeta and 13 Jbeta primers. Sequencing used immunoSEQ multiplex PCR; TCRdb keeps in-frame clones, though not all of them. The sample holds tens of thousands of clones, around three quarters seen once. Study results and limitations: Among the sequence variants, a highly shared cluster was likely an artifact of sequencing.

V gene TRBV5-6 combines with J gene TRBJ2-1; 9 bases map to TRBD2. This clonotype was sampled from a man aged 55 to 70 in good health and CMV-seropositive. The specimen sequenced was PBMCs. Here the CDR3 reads CASSPRGGLVGENEQFF. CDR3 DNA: TGTGCCAGCAGCCCGCGGGGGGGTTTGGTCGGAGAGAATGAGCAGTTCTTC.